This T cell receptor beta chain is drawn from a study of PD-1 blockade in classical Hodgkin lymphoma. Produced via immunoSEQ multiplex PCR; TCRdb's table is partial and in-frame only. Of approximately 30,000 clones in the sample, over 60% were seen once. The time point here: cycle 4 day 1 (C4D1), after 5 to 7 weeks of nivolumab. Exposure to brentuximab vedotin varied, and each patient had relapsed following autologous stem cell transplantation. CDR1 and CDR2 from the germline V gene are PRHDT and FYEKMQ (reference sequence). This CDR3 is 14 amino acids long. Trimming pared 2 bases from V and 4 bases from J, leaving 12 bases between.

The chain joins TRBV13 to TRBJ2-7, with D maybe TRBD1 (6 bases). This specimen consisted of peripheral blood mononuclear cells (PBMCs), obtained before the fourth cycle of nivolumab. This receptor was obtained from a human donor with classical Hodgkin lymphoma. The CDR3 is CASSLSMGAYEQYF. In nucleotides, the CDR3 is TGTGCCAGCAGCTTATCGATGGGGGCGTACGAGCAGTACTTC. Based on the CDR3 plus reference TRBV13 and TRBJ2-7, the full variable domain is AAGVIQSPRHLIKEKRETATLKCYPIPRHDTVYWYQQGPGQDPQFLISFYEKMQSDKGSIPDRFSAQQFSDYHSELNMSSLELGDSALYFCASSLSMGAYEQYFGPGTRLTVT.